The 18 T cell receptor beta chains presented below share a single source sample, sequenced in a study of blood T cells in healthy people across ages. A second PCR of about 7 to 11 cycles used a sample-barcoded 5' primer and a J-beta primer mix. In TCRdb, the 5' RACE reads were re-called with MiXCR into one record per CDR3 protein. This repertoire shows about 1.5 million distinct CDR3 sequences, roughly 43% found once; its top ten account for about 3.8%. Sequenced sample: blood. The receptors here all came from a woman between 18 and 29 years old in good health.

V and J are TRBV19 and TRBJ1-2; no firm D call. Germline CDR1 and CDR2: LNHDA and SQIVND (reference sequence). Trimming took off 6 bases at V and 1 base at J, with 15 bases between the two ends. This CDR3 is built from 15 residues. CDR3 nucleotides: TGTGCCAGTAGGGAAAGGACCTATAATAACTATGGCTACACCTTC. Protein sequence: CASRERTYNNYGYTF.

The J gene is TRBJ2-1, the V gene TRBV7-9, with 8 bases identical to TRBD1. Germline CDR1 SEHNR, CDR2 FQNEAQ (reference sequence). The length of the CDR3 is 15 residues. Trimming took 5 bases from V and 5 from J; bases not matched to a gene: 8. The CDR3 reads CASSHLKTGDNEQFF. The DNA for the CDR3 is TGTGCCAGCAGCCATCTTAAGACAGGGGACAATGAGCAGTTCTTC.

This clonotype was counted a few times. The CDR3 DNA sequence: TGTGCCAGCACCTGGGGATGGCTCTATGGCTACACCTTC. Amino acid sequence: CASTWGWLYGYTF. The V call is TRBV6-2 or TRBV6-3, the J call TRBJ1-2; no firm D call. Trimming pared 7 bases from V and 4 bases from J, leaving 13 bases between. This CDR3 spans 13 amino acids. Germline-derived CDR1 and CDR2 are MNHEY and SVGEGT.

This clonotype has a handful of counts. The junction departs from the called germline gene at one end, perhaps through a read error. The chain combines TRBV7-2 with TRBJ2-4; D may be TRBD2 (5 bases). CDR1 is SGHTA, CDR2 FQGNSA, per germline. The CDR3 has 13 residues. CDR3 bases: TGTGCCAGCAGCGTAGCGGCCAAAAACATTCAGTACTTC. This gives the protein CASSVAAKNIQYF.

The genes are TRBV27 and TRBJ1-4, with D possibly TRBD1 on 6 matching bases. The CDR3 is 16 residues long. Germline lookup yields CDR1 MNHEY and CDR2 SMNVEV (reference sequence). The V and J ends lost 5 bases and 5 bases respectively, with 18 bases between them. The CDR3 DNA sequence: TGTGCCAGCAGTCCCCGGGGGGCAGGAAAAAATGAAAAACTGTTTTTT. Protein sequence: CASSPRGAGKNEKLFF.

The chain employs TRBV2 and TRBJ2-5, with TRBD2 matching over 8 bases. The germline V gene has CDR1 SNHLY and CDR2 FYNNEI. CDR3 length equals 15 residues. V lost 1 base, J lost 4 bases, and 5 bases stayed unmatched. In DNA, the CDR3 is TGTGCCAGCAGTGAAGGAGCGGGGGATGGAGAGACCCAGTACTTC. The encoded protein is CASSEGAGDGETQYF.

The V and J genes are TRBV6-5 and TRBJ1-4, with D possibly TRBD1 on 6 matching bases. The CDR3 covers 16 residues. V gave up 6 bases and J gave up 3 bases, with 17 bases separating them. From germline, CDR1 is MNHEY and CDR2 SVGAGI. CDR3 region: CASRIQGALANEKLFF. The CDR3 DNA sequence: TGTGCCAGCAGAATACAGGGTGCTTTAGCTAATGAAAAACTGTTTTTT.

The sample holds one count of this clonotype. The rearrangement links TRBV7-2 to TRBJ2-1; D tentatively fits TRBD1 or TRBD2 (5 bases each). TRBJ2-7 explains the end of the DNA better; the J call may be wrong. Germline CDR1 and CDR2: SGHTA and FQGNSA. This CDR3 comprises 14 residues. This CDR3 is CASSLAGTNNEQYF. The CDR3 DNA is TGTGCCAGCAGCTTAGCCGGGACCAACAATGAGCAGTACTTC.

The chain couples TRBV27 to TRBJ2-4; 8 bases map to TRBD1. The closer fit of TRBJ2-7 to the DNA end suggests the J call may be wrong. Germline lookup yields CDR1 MNHEY and CDR2 SMNVEV (reference sequence). The CDR3 runs 15 residues. The CDR3 DNA reads as TGTGCCAGCAGTTTAAATCTGGGACAGGTCTACGAGCAGTACTTC. It specifies CASSLNLGQVYEQYF.

The chain employs TRBV6-6 and TRBJ2-5; the D gene could be TRBD1 or TRBD2 (5 bases each). Between the trimmed V and J ends, which lost 7 bases and 5 bases, there was a span of 8 bases. CDR1 and CDR2 from the germline V gene are MNHNY and SVGAGI (reference sequence). This CDR3 has 11 amino acids. In DNA, the CDR3 is TGTGCCAGCAACCGGGACGAGACCCAGTACTTC. It yields the protein CASNRDETQYF.

The genes are TRBV20-1 and TRBJ2-3; 7 bases align to TRBD2. The length of the CDR3 is 14 residues. V lost 1 base to trimming and J lost 3 bases; unmatched junction nucleotides: 4. CDR1 and CDR2 (germline): DFQATT, SNEGSKA (reference sequence). The CDR3 DNA reads TGCAGTGCTAGAGTTAGCGGGCAAACAGATACGCAGTATTTT. Protein product: CSARVSGQTDTQYF.

Worth noting for this clonotype: A much larger clonotype is one base distant, so this may be a read error. The gene calls are TRBV5-1 and TRBJ1-2, with D hard to call. Germline CDR1 and CDR2: SGHRS and YFSETQ. CDR3 length equals 14 residues. This CDR3 reads CASSLESVNHGYTF. The CDR3 DNA reads as TGCGCCAGCAGCTTGGAGTCGGTTAACCATGGCTACACCTTC. Variable domain in full (rest from reference TRBV5-1 and TRBJ1-2): KAGVTQTPRYLIKTRGQQVTLSCSPISGHRSVSWYQQTPGQGLQFLFEYFSETQRNKGNFPGRFSGRQFSNSRSEMNVSTLELGDSALYLCASSLESVNHGYTFGSGTRLTVV.

This chain joins TRBV7-2 and TRBJ2-3, with 11 positions matching TRBD2. V was clipped by 3 bases and J by 5 bases; unmatched bases: 1. The CDR3 totals 14 residues. CDR1 is SGHTA, CDR2 FQGNSA, per germline. CDR3 residues: CASSLTSGIDTQYF. CDR3 nucleotides: TGTGCCAGCAGCTTGACTAGCGGGATAGATACGCAGTATTTT.

V gene TRBV11-2 combines with J gene TRBJ2-1; 7 positions match TRBD2. The CDR3 loop spans 13 amino acids. Germline lookup yields CDR1 SGHAT and CDR2 FQNNGV. With V trimmed by 8 bases and J by 8 bases, 9 bases remained unmatched. This chain's CDR3 is CASEWGGFDEQFF. The CDR3 nucleotides are TGTGCCAGCGAGTGGGGGGGGTTCGATGAGCAGTTCTTC.

The chain has TRBV12-3 or TRBV12-4 and TRBJ2-4; maybe TRBD2 (5 bases). V was trimmed by 7 bases and J by 13 bases, leaving 17 bases between them. The CDR3 has 12 residues. CDR3 region: CASKPGVGEQYF. The CDR3 nucleotides are TGTGCCAGCAAGCCCGGGGTTGGTGAGCAGTACTTC.

The chain carries TRBV7-6 and TRBJ2-7; 12 positions match TRBD2. Per the germline V gene, CDR1 is SGHVS and CDR2 is FNYEAQ. The CDR3 runs to 15 residues. V was pared by 3 bases and J by 4 bases, with 4 bases of the junction left unmatched. The CDR3 reads CASSLTSGGIYEQYF. CDR3 DNA: TGTGCCAGCAGCTTGACTAGCGGGGGAATTTACGAGCAGTACTTC.

The chain employs TRBV27 and TRBJ2-2; tentatively, D is TRBD1 (6 bases). Trimming stripped 5 bases from V and 4 bases from J, with 17 bases between. CDR1 is MNHEY and CDR2 is SMNVEV in the germline V gene (reference sequence). The CDR3 runs to 16 residues. This CDR3 reads CASSTQGLQGTGELFF. The CDR3 nucleotides are TGTGCCAGCAGTACACAGGGCCTGCAGGGCACCGGGGAGCTGTTTTTT.

This clonotype was seen a handful of times. The CDR3 bases are TGTGCCAGCAGTCCAGATGGTACAGGGTGGCGTCAGCCCCAGCATTTT. Amino acid sequence: CASSPDGTGWRQPQHF. This chain uses TRBV9 with TRBJ1-5; a weak D match, TRBD1 (6 bases). Germline V gives CDR1 SGDLS, CDR2 YYNGEE. The CDR3 runs 16 residues. Trimming removed 5 bases from V and 6 bases from J, with 21 bases in between.